This record looks at one T cell receptor (beta chain) sequence and its context. The junction does not match germline at one end; this may be a read error. This specimen comes from a study of tumor-infiltrating lymphocytes in primary liver carcinoma. The investigators made TCR beta cDNA from about 500 ng total RNA, using a constant-region primer. Three-round nested multiplex PCR performed with slightly modified ARM-PCR produced the TCR beta libraries. With TRBV1-TRBV30 forward primers and a C-beta reverse primer, the first two PCR rounds were run for approximately 10 cycles each. TCRdb re-called the multiplex PCR reads through MiXCR, storing one row per CDR3 protein. The repertoire holds approximately 320,000 distinct CDR3 sequences, with approximately 58% as singletons. CDR3 length equals 16 residues. Germline CDR1 reads LGHNA; CDR2 reads YSLEER. The blood RNA (from unsorted whole blood) was obtained, and germline DNA was also extracted.

The sequence came from a woman aged 25 to 39 with primary liver carcinoma and hepatitis B virus infection. The gene calls are TRBV4-3 and TRBJ2-1, with 11 bases aligning to TRBD2. The sequencing sample was made of peripheral blood. CDR3 region: CARSLATSGSRNEQFF. The CDR3 DNA follows: TGTGCCAGGAGCCTCGCTACTAGCGGGAGTAGGAATGAGCAGTTCTTC.